Below, one TCR beta chain is given with its context. Unique molecular identifiers were incorporated during preparation of the TCRbeta library. TCRdb re-called the PCR reads through MiXCR, storing one row per CDR3 protein. The data contain about 500,000 distinct CDR3 sequences, around a third of them seen just once; the ten biggest clones take up more than 2%. Germline V gene sequence: CDR1 MDHEN, CDR2 SYDVKM. The CDR3 covers 15 residues. Trimming removed 6 bases from V and 5 bases from J; junction bases left unmatched: 6. These data come from a study of T-cell reconstitution after alpha-beta-depleted transplantation in children.

The material was PBMCs from the stem cell graft donor, obtained from the stem cell graft. The rearrangement uses TRBV28 and TRBJ2-1; TRBD2 agrees at 11 bases. This sequence was found in a human donor who donated a stem cell graft to a child with aplastic anemia. CDR3 in amino acids: CASRGMGLADNEQFF. CDR3 sequence (DNA): TGTGCCAGCAGGGGAATGGGACTAGCGGACAATGAGCAGTTCTTC.